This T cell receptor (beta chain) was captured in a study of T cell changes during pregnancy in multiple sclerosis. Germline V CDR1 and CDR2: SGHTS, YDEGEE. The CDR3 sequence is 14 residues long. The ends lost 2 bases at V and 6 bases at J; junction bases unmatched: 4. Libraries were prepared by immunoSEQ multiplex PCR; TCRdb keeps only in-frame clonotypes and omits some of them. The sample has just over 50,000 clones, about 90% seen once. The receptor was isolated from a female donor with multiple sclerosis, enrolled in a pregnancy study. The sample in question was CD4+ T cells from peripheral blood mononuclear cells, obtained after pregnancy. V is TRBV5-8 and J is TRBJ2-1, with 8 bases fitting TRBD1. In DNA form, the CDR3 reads TGTGCCAGCAGCTTTTACAGGGGGAGCAATGAGCAGTTCTTC. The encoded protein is CASSFYRGSNEQFF.